The clone carrying this T cell receptor beta chain was seen a single time. This record comes from a study of blood T cell repertoires in COVID-19. Study summary: Researchers got acute and convalescent COVID-19 samples from the United States, Italy and Spain. PBMCs, B-cell-depleted T cells, or T cells were the source of the cDNA or gDNA that made up the material.

Original data processing: Amplification from reference gene primers served as the basis for estimated nucleated cell counts. Sequenced by immunoSEQ multiplex PCR; TCRdb stores in-frame clones only, minus some. V, J and clone size are those of that table, while D and trimming were read from the DNA. The sample carries roughly 250,000 clones, around 89% recorded once. The germline V gene has CDR1 KGHDR and CDR2 SFDVKD. V lost 2 bases and J lost 7, with 14 bases in between. This CDR3 is built from 15 residues. This receptor was obtained from a man aged 25 to 40 with acute or convalescent COVID-19. The sample was peripheral blood. The V call is TRBV24-1, the J call TRBJ1-5; weak D call: TRBD1 (6 bases). The CDR3 DNA is TGTGCCACCAGTGATTCGAGACAGGTTCGGCAGCCCCAGCATTTT. Protein product: CATSDSRQVRQPQHF.